The T cell receptor (beta chain) described here comes from a study of T cell responses to AZD1222 COVID-19 vaccine. Overall study results and limits: Spike-specific TCR depth and breadth grew after two AZD1222 doses. Reports say nearly half of spike-specific TCRs go after unmutated variant regions. Donors were chiefly white British, with a greater number of females, and clonal diversity was perhaps underestimated.

Assay: immunoSEQ multiplex PCR; the TCRdb copy retains only in-frame clones and omits some. The sample includes 150,000 to 160,000 clones, around 85% of them seen just once. The CDR3 sequence is 15 residues long. V dropped 0 bases and J dropped 3 bases, with 9 bases sitting between them. Germline assignment: CDR1 ENHRY and CDR2 SYGVKD. Remarks on this clone: The antigen is unknown.

The clonotype originates from an adult who had recovered from COVID-19. The sample here was peripheral blood, taken after recovery from COVID-19. The rearrangement links TRBV10-3 to TRBJ2-1; D may be TRBD1 (6 bases). The chain's CDR3 is CAISESLTGYNEQFF. The CDR3 DNA is TGTGCCATCAGTGAGTCCCTGACAGGCTACAATGAGCAGTTCTTC.